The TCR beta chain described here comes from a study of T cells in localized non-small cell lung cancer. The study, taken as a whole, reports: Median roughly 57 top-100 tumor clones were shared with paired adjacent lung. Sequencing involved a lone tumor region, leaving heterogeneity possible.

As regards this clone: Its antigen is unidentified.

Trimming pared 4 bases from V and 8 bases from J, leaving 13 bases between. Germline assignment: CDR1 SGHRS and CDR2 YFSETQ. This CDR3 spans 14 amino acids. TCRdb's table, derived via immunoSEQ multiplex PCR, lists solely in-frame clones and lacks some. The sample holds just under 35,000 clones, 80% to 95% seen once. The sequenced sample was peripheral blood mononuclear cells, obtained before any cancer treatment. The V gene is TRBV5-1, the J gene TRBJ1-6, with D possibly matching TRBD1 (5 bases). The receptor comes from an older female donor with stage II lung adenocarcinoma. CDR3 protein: CASSEGPRDSPLHF. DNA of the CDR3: TGCGCCAGCAGCGAGGGCCCCAGGGATTCACCCCTCCACTTT.